This note documents a single T cell receptor (beta chain) sequence. Its antigen is as yet unknown. The source of the sample is a study of siplizumab effects on memory and regulatory T cells. Study-level background: Researchers set up mixed lymphocyte reactions in pairs, giving siplizumab at about 0.9 ug/mL or leaving out drug.

Whole-study findings and limits: The apparent diversity of naive T cells exceeded that of memory cells, and naive T cells seemed to make a major contribution to the alloresponse.

Germline assignment: CDR1 MNHNS and CDR2 SASEGT. CDR3 length: 13 residues. V gave up 6 bases and J gave up 0 bases, with 8 bases separating them. Mixed lymphocyte reaction cells were cocultured at 37°C for about six days. Sequencing was performed with immunoSEQ multiplex PCR; in TCRdb, only in-frame clones are kept and a portion is missing. The repertoire holds approximately 5,000 clones, about 50% seen once, with 75% to 85% in the top ten. The V call is TRBV6-1, the J call TRBJ1-1, with D unresolved. This clonotype was sampled from a human donor in good health; the cells came from an allogeneic mixed lymphocyte reaction. Some clones in this sample may be carry-over from other donors' samples. The sample was CFSE-low (dividing) CD8+ T cells sorted from an allogeneic mixed lymphocyte reaction. For the CDR3, the DNA is TGTGCCAGCAGCGGGCTTATGAACACTGAAGCTTTCTTT. As protein: CASSGLMNTEAFF.